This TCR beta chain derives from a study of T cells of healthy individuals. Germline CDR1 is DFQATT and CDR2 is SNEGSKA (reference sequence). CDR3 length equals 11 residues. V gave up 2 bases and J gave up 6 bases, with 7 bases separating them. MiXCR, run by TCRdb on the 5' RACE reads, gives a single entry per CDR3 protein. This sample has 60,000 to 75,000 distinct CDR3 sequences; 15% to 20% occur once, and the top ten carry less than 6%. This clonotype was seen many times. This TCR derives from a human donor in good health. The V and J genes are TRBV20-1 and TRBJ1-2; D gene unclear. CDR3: CSARSFNGYTF. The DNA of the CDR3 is TGCAGTGCTAGATCGTTTAATGGCTACACCTTC.